This record concerns one T cell receptor beta chain sequence. Its antigen is unknown. The record has no base qualities; no much larger clone is one base away. Collaborating institutions collected whole blood in K2EDTA tubes following their own protocols. For TCRbeta analysis, collaborators shipped samples as frozen whole blood, isolated PBMCs, or DNA extracted from either of those sample types. These data come from a study of blood T cell repertoires in COVID-19 (dated by TCRdb to about 2020). About the full investigation: Samples from collaborators originated in the United States, Italy and Spain and spanned both the acute and convalescent phases of COVID-19. The prospective study material was composed of cDNA or gDNA derived from T cells, B-cell-depleted T cells, or PBMCs. The dataset comprised deeply sampled blood TCRbeta repertoires from subjects exposed to, actively infected with, or recovered from COVID-19. The repertoires were made available in a free public database intended to serve as a resource for research on the immune response to SARS-CoV-2. Samples were obtained from the ongoing ImmuneRACE study (first 160 participants) and from over 1,000 subjects provided by 6 global collaborators. Sample metadata almost always included a de-identified subject ID, COVID-19 status, age in years and sex. Where available, HLA class I and class II types were obtained from metadata supplied by the sample provider rather than from assay-based typing.

TCRbeta CDR3 regions were amplified from genomic DNA by means of the immunoSEQ Assay, a bias-controlled multiplex PCR. The published analysis was carried out like this. The number of nucleated cells in each sample was estimated by amplification of reference gene primers within the assay. To quantify the absolute abundance of each unique TCRbeta CDR3 rearrangement, sequence reads were collapsed and filtered. For each sample, productive Simpson clonality was calculated as the square root of Simpson's diversity index over productive rearrangements. Sourced from immuneACCESS, this table was stored by TCRdb with only in-frame sequences that have V and J called. A share of the clones is absent; for the studies checked, an unresolved V gene accounts for under half, and the remainder has no known explanation. That table furnishes V, J and clone size, whereas the DNA furnished D and trimming. The sample table holds some 100,000 clones, of which roughly 92% were seen once. Roughly 5.9% of the sample is held by the ten biggest clonotypes.

The CDR3, cysteine through phenylalanine, is 13 amino acids long. Kept here is only the CDR3 DNA, which spans 39 bases and is read in frame from base 1. Reading the germline V gene gives CDR1 SGDLS and CDR2 YYNGEE. V is clipped by 7 bases and J by 3 bases, and the sequence between their germline boundaries is 12 bases long. The paper as a whole reports these results and caveats: The amount of clinical and demographic metadata varied by source and participant and was provided uncurated.

The V and J genes are TRBV9 and TRBJ2-3; a weak D assignment points to TRBD2 (5 bases agree). Sequenced material: peripheral blood. The sequence came from an older woman with active COVID-19. Here is the DNA: TGTGCCAGCGAGAACGGGATGACAGATACGCAGTATTTT. Its coded protein is CASENGMTDTQYF.